A single sample gave rise to the 18 T cell receptor beta chains below, sequenced in a study of blood T cell repertoires in COVID-19. The method was immunoSEQ multiplex PCR; TCRdb's version includes in-frame clones alone and lacks a portion of them. The repertoire holds approximately 170,000 clones, with approximately 90% as singletons. The sample was peripheral blood. All receptors come from a man between 60 and 75 years old with acute or convalescent COVID-19.

The chain carries TRBV19 and TRBJ2-7; TRBD2 aligns across 7 bases. The CDR3 runs 14 residues. V lost 4 bases, J lost 2 bases, and 5 bases stayed unmatched. Germline CDR1 LNHDA, CDR2 SQIVND (reference sequence). The DNA for the CDR3 is TGTGCCAGTAGTAGGGGACTACCCCCCTACGAGCAGTACTTC. Protein product: CASSRGLPPYEQYF.

The V call is TRBV24-1, the J call TRBJ2-1; a possible D gene is TRBD2 (7 bases). V was cut by 4 bases and J by 4 bases, with 16 bases left in between. This CDR3 has 16 residues. In germline, CDR1 is KGHDR, CDR2 SFDVKD. CDR3 nucleotides: TGTGCCACCAGTGACCTCAGGGGAGGGACATACAATGAGCAGTTCTTC. This encodes CATSDLRGGTYNEQFF.

The chain is built from TRBV11-2 and TRBJ1-1; D is undetermined. CDR1 is SGHAT, CDR2 FQNNGV, per germline. This CDR3 is 13 amino acids long. V was cut by 3 bases and J by 3 bases, with 8 bases left in between. The CDR3 bases are TGTGCCAGCAGCTTTAGATATGACACTGAAGCTTTCTTT. It is translated as CASSFRYDTEAFF.

The J gene is TRBJ1-1, the V gene TRBV19; 7 bases fit TRBD1. The CDR3 consists of 13 residues. In germline, CDR1 is LNHDA, CDR2 SQIVND (reference sequence). After removal of 6 bases from V and 3 bases from J, the junction contained 4 bases not matched to a gene. The CDR3, as DNA: TGTGCCAGTAGCATTGACAGGGACACTGAAGCTTTCTTT. Its protein is CASSIDRDTEAFF.

This sequence joins TRBV12-3 or TRBV12-4 and TRBJ1-1; weak D call: TRBD1 (5 bases). This CDR3 spans 13 amino acids. The ends were cut back, 3 bases at V and 5 bases at J, with 10 bases in the middle. Written as DNA, the CDR3 is TGTGCCAGCAGTTTGCCAGGGAGGACTGAAGCTTTCTTT. This sequence encodes CASSLPGRTEAFF.

J is TRBJ1-1 and V is TRBV19; D ambiguous. The CDR3 runs to 14 residues. CDR1 is LNHDA and CDR2 is SQIVND in the germline V gene (reference sequence). V dropped 3 bases and J dropped 1 base, with 9 bases sitting between them. CDR3 in amino acids: CASSIGLRNTEAFF. The CDR3 bases are TGTGCCAGTAGTATCGGACTGCGGAACACTGAAGCTTTCTTT.

Comments on this clone: In the same sample, other DNA sequences code for this CDR3. The rearrangement joins TRBV11-2 to TRBJ1-1; a possible D gene is TRBD1 (5 bases). Trimming removed 2 bases at V and 1 base at J, with 5 bases between. Germline CDR1 and CDR2: SGHAT and FQNNGV. The CDR3 spans 13 residues. In DNA form, the CDR3 reads TGTGCCAGCAGCTTACAGGGGAACACTGAAGCTTTCTTT. Protein: CASSLQGNTEAFF.

The V and J genes are TRBV7-9 and TRBJ1-6; no reliable D call. Germline CDR1 reads SEHNR; CDR2 reads FQNEAQ (reference sequence). The V and J ends lost 3 bases and 6 bases respectively, with 9 bases between them. The CDR3 extends over 14 amino acids. The CDR3: CASSFDLANSPLHF. DNA of the CDR3: TGTGCCAGCAGCTTCGATCTGGCTAATTCACCCCTCCACTTT.

The chain has TRBV2 and TRBJ2-3; D might be TRBD1 (6 bases). The CDR3 extends over 13 amino acids. Trimming took off 7 bases at V and 4 bases at J, with 12 bases between the two ends. The germline V gene encodes CDR1 SNHLY and CDR2 FYNNEI. Here the CDR3 reads CASTTGMADTQYF. In DNA, the CDR3 is TGTGCCAGCACCACAGGGATGGCAGATACGCAGTATTTT.

This clone has more than one count but fewer than ten. The rearrangement links TRBV4-2 to TRBJ1-1; a possible D gene is TRBD1 (5 bases). The CDR3 is 16 residues long. The germline V and J ends were trimmed by 0 bases and 1 base, with 12 bases remaining between them. CDR1 is LGHNA, CDR2 YNFKEQ, per germline. CDR3 amino acids: CASSQEKGQENTEAFF. The CDR3 DNA reads TGTGCCAGCAGCCAAGAAAAGGGGCAGGAGAACACTGAAGCTTTCTTT.

The chain employs TRBV6-6 and TRBJ2-7; D is uncertain. With 3 bases removed from V and 3 bases from J, the gap between germline ends came to 9 bases. The CDR3 length is 13 residues. Germline CDR1 reads MNHNY; CDR2 reads SVGAGI (reference sequence). CDR3 amino acids: CASSYYSNYEQYF. In nucleotides, the CDR3 is TGTGCCAGCAGTTATTACTCGAACTACGAGCAGTACTTC.

The chain recombines TRBV9 with TRBJ2-5; the D gene is possibly TRBD1 (6 bases). This CDR3 is 17 amino acids long. Germline values: CDR1 SGDLS, CDR2 YYNGEE. V lost 0 bases and J 4 bases, leaving 19 bases between the germline ends. CDR3 amino acids: CASSVVVRGGRGETQYF. The CDR3 DNA reads TGTGCCAGCAGCGTAGTTGTCCGTGGGGGCCGCGGAGAGACCCAGTACTTC.

V usage is TRBV10-3 and J usage is TRBJ1-6; TRBD1 might be the D (5 bases). V shed 7 bases and J shed 10 bases, with 11 bases lying between them. CDR1 and CDR2 from the germline V gene are ENHRY and SYGVKD. The CDR3 sequence is 12 residues long. The CDR3 nucleotides read TGTGCCATCACCGGGGGAAGCTCACCCCTCCACTTT. This translates into CAITGGSSPLHF.

The chain employs TRBV6-2 or TRBV6-3 and TRBJ1-6; D is uncertain. V lost 5 bases and J 2 bases, leaving 13 bases between the germline ends. The CDR3 consists of 16 residues. Germline V gene data show CDR1 as MNHEY and CDR2 as SVGEGT. The CDR3 protein is CASSLKEWTYNSPLHF. The DNA for the CDR3 is TGTGCCAGCAGTCTCAAGGAGTGGACCTATAATTCACCCCTCCACTTT.

V gene TRBV4-2 combines with J gene TRBJ2-5; D gene unclear. The length of the CDR3 is 13 residues. Trimming took 4 bases from V and 2 from J, leaving 8 bases between them. The germline V gene encodes CDR1 LGHNA and CDR2 YNFKEQ. The CDR3 here is CASSLVQQETQYF. CDR3 bases: TGTGCCAGCAGCCTGGTACAGCAAGAGACCCAGTACTTC.

This chain connects TRBV7-2 to TRBJ2-5, with TRBD2 matching over 13 bases. The CDR3 has 14 residues. V was pared by 7 bases and J by 5 bases, with 4 bases of the junction left unmatched. CDR1 SGHTA and CDR2 FQGNSA come from the germline V gene. CDR3 bases: TGTGCCAGCATCGAGACTAGCGGGGGGGAGACCCAGTACTTC. It specifies CASIETSGGETQYF.

The J gene is TRBJ2-1, the V gene TRBV11-2; 10 positions match TRBD2. V was clipped by 4 bases and J by 2 bases; unmatched bases: 11. The CDR3 has 18 amino acids. Per the germline V gene, CDR1 is SGHAT and CDR2 is FQNNGV. CDR3 amino acids: CASSSPGTSVAAYNEQFF. DNA of the CDR3: TGTGCCAGCAGCTCGCCCGGGACTAGCGTGGCAGCCTACAATGAGCAGTTCTTC.

The chain couples TRBV6-5 to TRBJ1-6; perhaps TRBD1 as D (6 bases). The CDR3 extends over 13 amino acids. The germline CDR1 and CDR2 sequences are MNHEY and SVGAGI. The germline V and J ends were trimmed by 4 bases and 10 bases, with 11 bases remaining between them. DNA for the CDR3: TGTGCCAGCAGTTGGGGGGGCGACTCACCCCTCCACTTT. This encodes CASSWGGDSPLHF.